The present TCR beta chain was sequenced within a study of blood T cell repertoires in COVID-19. Across the whole study: The United States, Italy and Spain supplied acute and convalescent COVID-19 samples. Sample material is recorded as cDNA or gDNA derived from T cells, B-cell-depleted T cells, or PBMCs.

Clones were sequenced by immunoSEQ multiplex PCR, and TCRdb holds only the in-frame ones, with some missing. The top ten clones hold around 0.85% of a sample with 200,000 to 250,000 clones, 90% to 95% of them seen once. On this clone: A read error may account for a junction end that differs from germline.

Seattle researchers signed up patients amid active infection and tracked them longitudinally. CDR1 and CDR2 (germline): SGHAT, FQNNGV. There are 10 residues in the CDR3. The source material was peripheral blood. The sequence was collected from a man in his sixties with COVID-19, enrolled during active disease. The J gene is TRBJ2-7, the V gene TRBV11-2, with a tentative D call TRBD2 (7 bases). The CDR3 nucleotides read TGTGCCAGCAGCTTGGGGGGGCTCGACTTC. Translated, it gives CASSLGGLDF.